These 14 T cell receptor beta chains were sequenced from one sample in a study of blood T cells in healthy people across ages. A sample-barcoded 5' primer and a J-beta primer mix were used in a second PCR of roughly 6 to 11 cycles. In TCRdb, the 5' RACE reads were re-called with MiXCR into one record per CDR3 protein. Among some 900,000 distinct CDR3 sequences, around 28% were seen once, and the ten largest hold 15% to 20%. The sample comprised blood. The origin of the receptors is an elderly woman in good health.

CDR3 region: CASSPAGPRELFF. CDR3 in DNA: TGTGCCAGCAGTCCCGCCGGGCCCAGGGAGCTGTTTTTT. The rearrangement joins TRBV12-3 or TRBV12-4 to TRBJ2-2; unclear D gene. V was trimmed by 5 bases and J by 9 bases, leaving 13 bases between them. The CDR3 length is 13 residues.

In this sample, this clonotype turned up many times. CDR3 amino acids: CASSQQGAVFF. The DNA for the CDR3 is TGTGCCAGCAGCCAACAAGGGGCGGTGTTCTTC. The chain uses TRBV3-1 and TRBJ2-1, with a weak D call TRBD1 (5 bases). V shed 2 bases and J shed 15 bases, with 11 bases lying between them. CDR1 and CDR2 (germline): LGHDT, YNNKEL (reference sequence). The CDR3 consists of 11 residues.

This clonotype was seen only a few times. The chain joins TRBV10-3 to TRBJ1-1; D remains ambiguous. This CDR3 comprises 15 residues. Trimming shortened V by 3 bases and J by 6 bases, and 17 bases separated the two germline ends. Germline V gene data show CDR1 as ENHRY and CDR2 as SYGVKD. The CDR3 DNA reads as TGTGCCATCAGTGACCCGGGAGGGAGGAGAGCTGAAGCTTTCTTT. Its protein is CAISDPGGRRAEAFF.

This clonotype was detected ten times or more. The V gene is TRBV7-9, the J gene TRBJ1-1; possibly TRBD1 for D (5 bases). CDR3 length: 12 residues. V lost 7 bases to trimming and J lost 6 bases, with 12 bases between them. Germline values: CDR1 SEHNR, CDR2 FQNEAQ (reference sequence). DNA for the CDR3: TGTGCCAGCACCAGGGAAGAGGCTGAAGCTTTCTTT. Translating gives CASTREEAEAFF.

With regard to this clonotype: A much bigger clone sits one base away, suggesting this may be a read error. This chain uses TRBV9 with TRBJ2-5, with 7 bases that match TRBD2. CDR3 length: 14 residues. The V and J ends lost 4 bases and 3 bases, in that order; junction bases with no gene match: 6. The germline V gene has CDR1 SGDLS and CDR2 YYNGEE. The DNA of the CDR3 is TGTGCCAGCAGCACTAGCGAGGGGAAAGAGACCCAGTACTTC. The encoded protein is CASSTSEGKETQYF.

This sequence joins TRBV10-1 and TRBJ2-1; TRBD2 is a possible D gene (6 bases). CDR1 and CDR2 (germline): WNHNN, SYGVQD (reference sequence). Between the trimmed V and J ends, which lost 4 bases and 1 base, there was a span of 8 bases. This CDR3 is 14 amino acids long. The CDR3 DNA reads as TGCGCCAGCAGTGCGGGGAGGTCCTACAATGAGCAGTTCTTC. This sequence encodes CASSAGRSYNEQFF.

The chain is built from TRBV11-3 and TRBJ2-1; the match to TRBD2 covers 8 bases. Trimming took 5 bases from V and 5 from J; bases not matched to a gene: 11. Germline-derived CDR1 and CDR2 are SGHNT and YENEEA. The CDR3 is 16 residues long. DNA for the CDR3: TGTGCCAGCAGCCCGTTAGGAGCGGGGGACGACAATGAGCAGTTCTTC. It is translated as CASSPLGAGDDNEQFF.

The genes are TRBV6-1 and TRBJ1-5; weak D call: TRBD1 (5 bases). Trimming shortened V by 4 bases and J by 4 bases, and 23 bases separated the two germline ends. This CDR3 is 18 amino acids long. In germline, CDR1 is MNHNS, CDR2 SASEGT. CDR3 sequence: CASSGTPGEGVRNQPQHF. DNA of the CDR3: TGTGCCAGCAGTGGGACCCCGGGGGAGGGCGTAAGGAATCAGCCCCAGCATTTT.

This clonotype appeared many times. The chain joins TRBV12-3 or TRBV12-4 to TRBJ2-3, with 10 positions matching TRBD2. V shed 7 bases and J 4 bases; nucleotides not matched to a gene: 5. The length of the CDR3 is 14 residues. The CDR3 region is CASITSGAADTQYF. In nucleotides, the CDR3 is TGTGCCAGCATCACTAGCGGGGCAGCAGATACGCAGTATTTT.

In its sample, this clonotype was seen many times. The CDR3 DNA reads TGCGCCAGCAGCCCCGACGTGACTAGGAACAATGAGCAGTTCTTC. Protein: CASSPDVTRNNEQFF. The rearrangement links TRBV5-1 to TRBJ2-1; TRBD2 might be the D (6 bases). This CDR3 is built from 15 residues. The V gene's germline CDR1 is SGHRS and CDR2 YFSETQ. Trimming shortened V by 4 bases and J by 5 bases, and 16 bases separated the two germline ends.

This clonotype has a count of ten or more. V usage is TRBV15 and J usage is TRBJ1-2; D is ambiguous. The CDR3 covers 13 residues. V was clipped by 1 base and J by 3 bases, with 6 bases between them. Germline V lookup: CDR1 LNHNV, CDR2 YYDKDF (reference sequence). Here the CDR3 reads CATSRGDDYGYTF. DNA of the CDR3: TGTGCCACCAGCAGAGGAGACGACTATGGCTACACCTTC.

In this sample, this clonotype turned up many times. This chain links TRBV6-6 with TRBJ2-4, with a weak D call TRBD1 (6 bases). This CDR3 has 17 residues. V was trimmed by 0 bases and J by 0 bases, leaving 12 bases between them. Germline V CDR1 and CDR2: MNHNY, SVGAGI (reference sequence). Written as DNA, the CDR3 is TGTGCCAGCAGTTACTCAGCAGGGGTCGTAGCCAAAAACATTCAGTACTTC. The encoded protein is CASSYSAGVVAKNIQYF.

This chain links TRBV30 with TRBJ1-4; D is undetermined. V dropped 3 bases and J dropped 7 bases, with 15 bases sitting between them. Germline loops: CDR1 GTSNPN, CDR2 SVGIG (reference sequence). The CDR3 has 14 amino acids. The CDR3 loop reads CAWRHGPTAEKLFF. CDR3 sequence (DNA): TGTGCCTGGAGACACGGCCCGACCGCTGAAAAACTGTTTTTT.

This clonotype was observed many times. Written as DNA, the CDR3 is TGTGCCAGCAGTCACAGGGATATTAACTATGGCTACACCTTC. Encoded protein: CASSHRDINYGYTF. The chain couples TRBV2 to TRBJ1-2; a possible D gene is TRBD1 (6 bases). CDR1 is SNHLY and CDR2 is FYNNEI in the germline V gene. The CDR3 spans 14 residues. V dropped 5 bases and J dropped 1 base, with 11 bases sitting between them.